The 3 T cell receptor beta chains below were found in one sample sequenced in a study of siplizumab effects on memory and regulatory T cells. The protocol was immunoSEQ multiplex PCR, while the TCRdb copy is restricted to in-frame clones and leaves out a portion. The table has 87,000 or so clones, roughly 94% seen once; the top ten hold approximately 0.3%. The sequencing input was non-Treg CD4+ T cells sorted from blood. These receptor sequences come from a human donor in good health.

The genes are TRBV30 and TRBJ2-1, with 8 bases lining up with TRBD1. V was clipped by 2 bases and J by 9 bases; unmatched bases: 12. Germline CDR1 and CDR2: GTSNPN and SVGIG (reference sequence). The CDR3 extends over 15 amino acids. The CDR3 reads CAWSSRRTGLAEQFF. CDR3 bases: TGTGCCTGGAGTTCACGTAGGACAGGGTTGGCTGAGCAGTTCTTC.

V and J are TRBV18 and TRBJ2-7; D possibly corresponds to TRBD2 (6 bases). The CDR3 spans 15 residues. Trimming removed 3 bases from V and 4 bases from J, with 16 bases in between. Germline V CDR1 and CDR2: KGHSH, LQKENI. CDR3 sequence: CASSPPGLEQYEQYF. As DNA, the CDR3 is TGTGCCAGCTCACCTCCGGGACTTGAGCAATACGAGCAGTACTTC.

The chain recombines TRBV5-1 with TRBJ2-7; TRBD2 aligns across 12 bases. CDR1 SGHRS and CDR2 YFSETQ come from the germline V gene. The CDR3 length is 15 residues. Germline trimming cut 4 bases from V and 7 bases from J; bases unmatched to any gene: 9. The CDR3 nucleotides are TGCGCCAGCAGCAACCTAGCGGGAGGGCCGGGGGAGCAGTACTTC. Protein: CASSNLAGGPGEQYF.